This TCR beta chain was sequenced in a study of T cells in Graves' hyperthyroidism and ophthalmopathy. This CDR3 contains 16 residues. The germline gives CDR1 LGHDT, CDR2 YNNKEL (reference sequence). The ends lost 1 base at V and 2 bases at J; junction bases unmatched: 2. Template material for amplifying TCR beta CDR3 regions consisted of RNA transcripts. In the first-round RT-PCR of the TCR CDR3, the HTBI primer set was used. One entry per CDR3 protein, called by TCRdb with MiXCR from the multiplex PCR reads. The sample contains 200,000 to 250,000 distinct CDR3 sequences, 17% of which appear only once.

The source is a man aged 45-65 years with Graves' hyperthyroidism. The chain employs TRBV3-1 and TRBJ2-2; 9 nucleotides line up with TRBD2. The sequenced material came from blood. CDR3 amino acids: CASSQGTSVNTGELFF. The CDR3 bases are TGTGCCAGCAGCCAAGGGACTAGCGTAAACACCGGGGAGCTGTTTTTT.